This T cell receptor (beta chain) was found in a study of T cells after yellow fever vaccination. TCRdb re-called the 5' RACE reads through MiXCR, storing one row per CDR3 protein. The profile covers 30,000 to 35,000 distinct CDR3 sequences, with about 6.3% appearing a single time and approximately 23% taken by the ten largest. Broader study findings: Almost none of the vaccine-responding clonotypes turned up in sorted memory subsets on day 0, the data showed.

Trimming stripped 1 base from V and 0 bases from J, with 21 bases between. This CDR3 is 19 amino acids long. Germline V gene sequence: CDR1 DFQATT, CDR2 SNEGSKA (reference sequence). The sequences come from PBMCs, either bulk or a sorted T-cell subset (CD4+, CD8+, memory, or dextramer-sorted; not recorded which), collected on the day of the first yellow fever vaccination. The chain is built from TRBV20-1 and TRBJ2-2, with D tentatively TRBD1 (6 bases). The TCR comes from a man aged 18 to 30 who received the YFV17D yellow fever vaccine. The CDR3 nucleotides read TGCAGTGCTAGAGGTATCCCGCTTGGGGGCCACGCGAACACCGGGGAGCTGTTTTTT. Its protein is CSARGIPLGGHANTGELFF.